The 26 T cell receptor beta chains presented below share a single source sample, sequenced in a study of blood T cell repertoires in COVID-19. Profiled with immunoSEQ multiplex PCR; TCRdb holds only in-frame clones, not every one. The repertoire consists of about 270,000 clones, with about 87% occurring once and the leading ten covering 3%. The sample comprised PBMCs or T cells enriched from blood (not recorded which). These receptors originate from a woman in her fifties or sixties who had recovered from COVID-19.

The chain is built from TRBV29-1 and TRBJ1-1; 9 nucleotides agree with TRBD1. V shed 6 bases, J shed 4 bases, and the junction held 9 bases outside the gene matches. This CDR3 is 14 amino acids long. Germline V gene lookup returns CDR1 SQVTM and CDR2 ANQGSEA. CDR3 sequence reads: CSVGDREWGTEAFF. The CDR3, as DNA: TGCAGCGTGGGGGACAGGGAGTGGGGCACTGAAGCTTTCTTT.

The CDR3 coding sequence is TGTGCCAGCAGCTTAGAGGGAGCGATCTCCTACAATGAGCAGTTCTTC. This encodes CASSLEGAISYNEQFF. The chain combines TRBV7-2 with TRBJ2-1; a possible D gene is TRBD2 (5 bases). CDR3 length: 16 residues. Germline-derived CDR1 and CDR2 are SGHTA and FQGNSA. Trimming took 1 base from V and 0 from J, leaving 10 bases between them.

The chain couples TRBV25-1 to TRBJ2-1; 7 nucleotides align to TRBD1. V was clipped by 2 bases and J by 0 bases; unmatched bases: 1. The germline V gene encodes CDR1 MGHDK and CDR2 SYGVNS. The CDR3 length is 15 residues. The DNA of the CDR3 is TGTGCCAGCAGTGAACCAGGGGGCTCCTACAATGAGCAGTTCTTC. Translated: CASSEPGGSYNEQFF.

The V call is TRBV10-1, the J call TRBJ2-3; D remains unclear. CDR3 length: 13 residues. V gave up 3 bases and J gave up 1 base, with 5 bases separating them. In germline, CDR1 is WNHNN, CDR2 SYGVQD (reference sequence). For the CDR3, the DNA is TGCGCCAGCAGTGACGCGGGCACAGATACGCAGTATTTT. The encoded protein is CASSDAGTDTQYF.

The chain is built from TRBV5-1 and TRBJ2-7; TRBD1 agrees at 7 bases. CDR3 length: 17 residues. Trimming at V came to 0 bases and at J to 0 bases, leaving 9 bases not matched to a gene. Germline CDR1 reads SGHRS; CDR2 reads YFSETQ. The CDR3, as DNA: TGCGCCAGCAGCTTGGGCGAACCGGGACAGAGCTCCTACGAGCAGTACTTC. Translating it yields CASSLGEPGQSSYEQYF.

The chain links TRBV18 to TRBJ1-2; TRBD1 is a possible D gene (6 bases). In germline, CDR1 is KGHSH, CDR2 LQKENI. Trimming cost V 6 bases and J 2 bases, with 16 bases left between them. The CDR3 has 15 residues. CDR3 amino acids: CASSQSGTQNYGYTF. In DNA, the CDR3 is TGTGCCAGCTCGCAATCCGGGACACAGAACTATGGCTACACCTTC.

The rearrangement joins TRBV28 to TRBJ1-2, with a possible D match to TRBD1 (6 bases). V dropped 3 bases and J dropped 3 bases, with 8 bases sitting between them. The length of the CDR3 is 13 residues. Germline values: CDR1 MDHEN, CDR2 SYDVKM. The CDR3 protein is CASSFTGYYGYTF. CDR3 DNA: TGTGCCAGCAGTTTCACAGGGTACTATGGCTACACCTTC.

The CDR3 coding sequence is TGTGCCAGCAGCGACGGGACACCGAACACCGGGGAGCTGTTTTTT. This sequence encodes CASSDGTPNTGELFF. The chain joins TRBV5-5 to TRBJ2-2; the D gene is possibly TRBD1 (6 bases). Germline V gives CDR1 SGHKS, CDR2 YYEKEE (reference sequence). The CDR3 extends over 15 amino acids. Trimming pared 4 bases from V and 0 bases from J, leaving 10 bases between.

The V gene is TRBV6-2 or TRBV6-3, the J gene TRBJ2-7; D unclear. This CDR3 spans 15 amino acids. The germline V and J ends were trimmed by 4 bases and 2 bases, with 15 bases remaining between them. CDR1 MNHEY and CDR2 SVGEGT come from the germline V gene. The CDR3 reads CASSFARSAAYEQYF. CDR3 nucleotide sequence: TGTGCCAGCAGTTTCGCGAGAAGCGCGGCCTACGAGCAGTACTTC.

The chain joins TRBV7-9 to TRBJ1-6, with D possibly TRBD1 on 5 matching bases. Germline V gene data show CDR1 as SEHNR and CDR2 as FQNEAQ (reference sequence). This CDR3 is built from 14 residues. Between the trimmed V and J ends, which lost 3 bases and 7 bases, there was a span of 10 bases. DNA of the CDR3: TGTGCCAGCAGCTTGGGGCCGCGGAATTCACCCCTCCACTTT. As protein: CASSLGPRNSPLHF. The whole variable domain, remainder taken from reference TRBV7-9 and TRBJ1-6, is DTGVSQNPRHKITKRGQNVTFRCDPISEHNRLYWYRQTLGQGPEFLTYFQNEAQLEKSRLLSDRFSAERPKGSFSTLEIQRTEQGDSAMYLCASSLGPRNSPLHFGNGTRLTVT.

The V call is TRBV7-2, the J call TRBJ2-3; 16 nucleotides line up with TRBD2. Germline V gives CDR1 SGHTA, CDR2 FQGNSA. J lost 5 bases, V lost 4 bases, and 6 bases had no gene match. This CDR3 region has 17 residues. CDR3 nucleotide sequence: TGTGCCAGCAGCTCCGGGACTAGCGGGAGGGCCATAGATACGCAGTATTTT. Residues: CASSSGTSGRAIDTQYF.

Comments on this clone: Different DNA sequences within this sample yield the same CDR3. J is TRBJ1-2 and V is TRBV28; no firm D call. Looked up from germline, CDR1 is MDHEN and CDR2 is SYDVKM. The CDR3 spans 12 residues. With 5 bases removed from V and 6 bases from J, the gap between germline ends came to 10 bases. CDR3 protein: CASSPSRDGYTF. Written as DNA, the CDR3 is TGTGCCAGCAGTCCATCCCGGGATGGCTACACCTTC.

CDR3 region: CASSLRLAGEDTQYF. CDR3 sequence (DNA): TGTGCCAGCAGCCTGAGGCTAGCGGGGGAAGATACGCAGTATTTT. V usage is TRBV11-1 and J usage is TRBJ2-3, with TRBD2 matching over 10 bases. Germline loops: CDR1 SGHAT, CDR2 FQDESV (reference sequence). The V segment lost 5 bases and the J segment 5 bases; nucleotides outside the gene matches: 7. The CDR3 length is 15 residues.

The CDR3 region is CASSYDGTGRIETQYF. CDR3 nucleotide sequence: TGTGCCAGCAGTTACGACGGGACAGGGAGGATTGAGACCCAGTACTTC. V and J are TRBV6-5 and TRBJ2-5, with 9 bases that match TRBD1. Germline V gives CDR1 MNHEY, CDR2 SVGAGI. The CDR3 length is 16 residues. With 2 bases clipped from V and 5 bases from J, the junction kept 9 bases outside the gene matches.

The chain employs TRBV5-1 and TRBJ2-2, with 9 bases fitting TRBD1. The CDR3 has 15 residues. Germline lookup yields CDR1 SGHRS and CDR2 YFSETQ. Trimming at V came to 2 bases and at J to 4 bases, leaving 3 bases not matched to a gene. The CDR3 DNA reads TGCGCCAGCAGCTTACTGACAGGGGGCACCGGGGAGCTGTTTTTT. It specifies CASSLLTGGTGELFF.

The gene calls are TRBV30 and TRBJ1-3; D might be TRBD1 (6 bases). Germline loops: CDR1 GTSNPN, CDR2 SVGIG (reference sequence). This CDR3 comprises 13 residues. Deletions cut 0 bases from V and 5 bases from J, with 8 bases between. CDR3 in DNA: TGTGCCTGGAGTGTACAGGGTAGAAACACCATATATTTT. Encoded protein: CAWSVQGRNTIYF.

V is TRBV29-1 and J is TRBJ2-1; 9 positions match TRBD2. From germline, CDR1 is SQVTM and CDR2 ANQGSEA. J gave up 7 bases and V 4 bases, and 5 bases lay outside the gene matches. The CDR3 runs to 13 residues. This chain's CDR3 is CSVVPSGVNEQFF. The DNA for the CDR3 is TGCAGCGTTGTTCCTAGCGGGGTGAATGAGCAGTTCTTC.

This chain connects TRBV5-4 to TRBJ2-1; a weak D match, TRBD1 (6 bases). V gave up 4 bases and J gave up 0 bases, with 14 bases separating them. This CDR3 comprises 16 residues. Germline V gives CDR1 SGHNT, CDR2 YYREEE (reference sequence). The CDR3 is CASSSVRDTSYNEQFF. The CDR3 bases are TGTGCCAGCAGCAGTGTCCGGGACACCTCCTACAATGAGCAGTTCTTC.

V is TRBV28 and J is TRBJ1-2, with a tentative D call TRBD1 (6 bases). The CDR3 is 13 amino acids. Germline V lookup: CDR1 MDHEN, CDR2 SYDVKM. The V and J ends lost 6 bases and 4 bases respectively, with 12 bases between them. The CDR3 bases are TGTGCCAGCAGCCGGACAGCGTCCTATGGCTACACCTTC. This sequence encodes CASSRTASYGYTF.

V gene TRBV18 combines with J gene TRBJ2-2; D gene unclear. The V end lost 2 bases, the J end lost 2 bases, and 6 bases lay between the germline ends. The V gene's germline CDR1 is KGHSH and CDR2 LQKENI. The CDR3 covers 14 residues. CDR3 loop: CASSPGRNTGELFF. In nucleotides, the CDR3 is TGTGCCAGCTCACCAGGGCGTAACACCGGGGAGCTGTTTTTT. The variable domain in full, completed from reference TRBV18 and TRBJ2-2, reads NAGVMQNPRHLVRRRGQEARLRCSPMKGHSHVYWYRQLPEEGLKFMVYLQKENIIDESGMPKERFSAEFPKEGPSILRIQQVVRGDSAAYFCASSPGRNTGELFFGEGSRLTVL.

In nucleotides, the CDR3 is TGTGCCAGCAGCTCGCGGGGACTAGCGGGGGCATACACCGGGGAGCTGTTTTTT. Translation: CASSSRGLAGAYTGELFF. The chain joins TRBV7-2 to TRBJ2-2, with 14 nucleotides matching TRBD2. Per germline, CDR1 SGHTA and CDR2 FQGNSA. Trimming removed 4 bases from V and 3 bases from J; junction bases left unmatched: 7. CDR3 size: 18 residues.

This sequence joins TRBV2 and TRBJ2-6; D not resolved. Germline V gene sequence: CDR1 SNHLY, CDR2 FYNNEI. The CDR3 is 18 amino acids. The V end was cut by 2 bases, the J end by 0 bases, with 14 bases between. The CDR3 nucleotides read TGTGCCAGCAGTGAATTCCCCCCCGCTAGCTCTGGGGCCAACGTCCTGACTTTC. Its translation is CASSEFPPASSGANVLTF. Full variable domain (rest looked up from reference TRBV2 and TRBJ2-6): EPEVTQTPSHQVTQMGQEVILRCVPISNHLYFYWYRQILGQKVEFLVSFYNNEISEKSEIFDDQFSVERPDGSNFTLKIRSTKLEDSAMYFCASSEFPPASSGANVLTFGAGSRLTVL.

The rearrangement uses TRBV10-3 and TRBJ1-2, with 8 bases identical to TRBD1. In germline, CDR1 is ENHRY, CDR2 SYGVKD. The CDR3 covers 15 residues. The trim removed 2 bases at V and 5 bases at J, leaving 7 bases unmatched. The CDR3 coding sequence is TGTGCCATCAGTGAGCTGGACAGGGCCGGGTATGGCTACACCTTC. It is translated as CAISELDRAGYGYTF.

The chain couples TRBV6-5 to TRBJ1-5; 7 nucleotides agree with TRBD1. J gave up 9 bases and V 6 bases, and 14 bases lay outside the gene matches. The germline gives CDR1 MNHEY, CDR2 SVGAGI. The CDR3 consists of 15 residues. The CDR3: CASSPGTANVGPQHF. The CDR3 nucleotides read TGTGCCAGCAGCCCCGGGACAGCGAATGTGGGGCCCCAGCATTTT.

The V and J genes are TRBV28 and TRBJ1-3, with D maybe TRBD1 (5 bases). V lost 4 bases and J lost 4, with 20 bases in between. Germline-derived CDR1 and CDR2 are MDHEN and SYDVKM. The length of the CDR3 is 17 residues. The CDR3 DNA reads TGTGCCAGCAGTTCCCTGGGGGGAGGAGGATCAGGAAACACCATATATTTT. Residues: CASSSLGGGGSGNTIYF.

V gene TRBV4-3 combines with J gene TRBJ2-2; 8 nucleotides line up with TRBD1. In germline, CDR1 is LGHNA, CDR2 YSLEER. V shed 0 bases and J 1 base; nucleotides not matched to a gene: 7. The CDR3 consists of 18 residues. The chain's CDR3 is CASSQDISGGMNTGELFF. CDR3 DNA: TGCGCCAGCAGCCAAGATATTTCAGGGGGCATGAACACCGGGGAGCTGTTTTTT.